A single sample is the source of the 16 T cell receptor beta chains below, sequenced in a study of T-cell reconstitution after alpha-beta-depleted transplantation in children. Unique molecular identifiers were used to barcode this TCRbeta library. TCRdb fed the PCR reads into MiXCR, producing one record per CDR3 protein. The table includes 450,000 to 600,000 distinct CDR3 sequences, approximately 16% detected once. Specimen: PBMCs from the stem cell graft donor, collected from the stem cell graft. The receptors here all came from a human donor who donated a stem cell graft to a child with acute lymphoblastic leukemia.

This clonotype was recorded a few times. This chain links TRBV29-1 with TRBJ2-3, with 15 bases identical to TRBD2. The CDR3 length is 17 residues. Germline CDR1 SQVTM, CDR2 ANQGSEA. After removal of 7 bases from V and 1 base from J, the junction contained 9 bases not matched to a gene. This chain's CDR3 is CSAGLAGGMWGTDTQYF. The CDR3 nucleotides are TGCAGCGCCGGACTAGCGGGAGGGATGTGGGGCACAGATACGCAGTATTTT.

The rearrangement uses TRBV15 and TRBJ2-7; 14 bases fit TRBD2. Germline V gene sequence: CDR1 LNHNV, CDR2 YYDKDF (reference sequence). CDR3 length: 15 residues. J was trimmed by 4 bases and V by 3 bases; bases with no gene match: 2. This chain's CDR3 is CATSSRTSGRYEQYF. The CDR3, as DNA: TGTGCCACCAGCAGTCGGACTAGCGGGAGGTACGAGCAGTACTTC.

This chain connects TRBV5-6 to TRBJ2-7, with D perhaps given as TRBD1 or TRBD2 (5 bases each). CDR1 and CDR2 (germline): SGHDT, YYEEEE. This CDR3 is 13 amino acids long. V shed 2 bases and J shed 6 bases, with 12 bases lying between them. DNA of the CDR3: TGTGCCAGCAGCTTAGGGACCACATTCGAGCAGTACTTC. As protein: CASSLGTTFEQYF. The full variable domain, rest sourced from reference TRBV5-6 and TRBJ2-7, is DAGVTQSPTHLIKTRGQQVTLRCSPKSGHDTVSWYQQALGQGPQFIFQYYEEEERQRGNFPDRFSGHQFPNYSSELNVNALLLGDSALYLCASSLGTTFEQYFGPGTRLTVT.

The chain combines TRBV7-6 with TRBJ2-1, with TRBD2 matching over 11 bases. This CDR3 is built from 16 residues. Trimming took 3 bases from V and 7 from J; bases not matched to a gene: 8. The germline CDR1 and CDR2 sequences are SGHVS and FNYEAQ. The CDR3 coding sequence is TGTGCCAGCAGCTTTAGACTAGCGGGGCTTCCAAATGAGCAGTTCTTC. Translation: CASSFRLAGLPNEQFF.

Only a few counts were recorded for this clonotype. The chain employs TRBV24-1 and TRBJ2-1; D uncertain. The CDR3 covers 14 residues. V was cut by 6 bases and J by 7 bases, with 15 bases left in between. Per germline, CDR1 KGHDR and CDR2 SFDVKD. CDR3 bases: TGTGCCACCAGTAAGGCGGCAGAAGGGAATGAGCAGTTCTTC. Amino acid sequence: CATSKAAEGNEQFF.

This chain uses TRBV10-2 with TRBJ1-2; D gene uncertain. The CDR3 loop spans 16 amino acids. Germline lookup yields CDR1 WSHSY and CDR2 SAAADI. Deletions cut 0 bases from V and 8 bases from J, with 19 bases between. The DNA of the CDR3 is TGCGCCAGCAGTGAGTCCATAGACCCCCTGACGGAGGGCTACACCTTC. Translation gives CASSESIDPLTEGYTF.

This clonotype was picked up a small number of times. The rearrangement uses TRBV12-3 or TRBV12-4 and TRBJ1-2; 9 nucleotides align to TRBD1. The CDR3 covers 15 residues. The V gene end was trimmed by 6 bases and the J gene end by 5 bases; junction bases not matched to a gene: 10. DNA of the CDR3: TGTGCCAGCAGCTCCGGGACAGGGCTTGGGTATGGCTACACCTTC. Its protein is CASSSGTGLGYGYTF.

There are a few counts of this clonotype. V and J are TRBV29-1 and TRBJ2-7, with a possible D match to TRBD2 (6 bases). The CDR3 is made up of 14 amino acids. The germline CDR1 and CDR2 sequences are SQVTM and ANQGSEA. The germline V and J ends were trimmed by 0 bases and 4 bases, with 13 bases remaining between them. The CDR3 coding sequence is TGCAGCGTTGAAGAACGAAGCGGGCGGTACGAGCAGTACTTC. Protein product: CSVEERSGRYEQYF.

This clonotype was picked up many times. CDR3 residues: CASSLSYGDREEYF. The CDR3 DNA reads TGTGCCAGCAGCCTTTCCTACGGGGACAGGGAAGAGTACTTC. V and J are TRBV4-2 and TRBJ2-7; 9 nucleotides align to TRBD1. Germline trimming cut 4 bases from V and 11 bases from J; bases unmatched to any gene: 12. The CDR3 loop spans 14 amino acids. Germline V gene sequence: CDR1 LGHNA, CDR2 YNFKEQ.

In its sample, this clonotype was seen a few times. The chain carries TRBV30 and TRBJ2-1; D is uncertain. Germline CDR1 and CDR2: GTSNPN and SVGIG (reference sequence). The CDR3 is 12 residues long. V lost 0 bases and J 5 bases, leaving 5 bases between the germline ends. The CDR3 reads CAWSVHNNEQFF. CDR3 nucleotides: TGTGCCTGGAGTGTACATAACAATGAGCAGTTCTTC.

This chain joins TRBV5-1 and TRBJ2-3, with a possible D match to TRBD2 (6 bases). This CDR3 is built from 15 residues. From germline, CDR1 is SGHRS and CDR2 YFSETQ. V lost 2 bases and J 0 bases, leaving 10 bases between the germline ends. CDR3 sequence: CASSFRGSSTDTQYF. The DNA for the CDR3 is TGCGCCAGCAGCTTTCGGGGGAGTAGCACAGATACGCAGTATTTT.

V and J are TRBV20-1 and TRBJ2-1; D is perhaps TRBD1 or TRBD2 (5 bases each). Germline lookup yields CDR1 DFQATT and CDR2 SNEGSKA (reference sequence). Trimming pared 8 bases from V and 1 base from J, leaving 12 bases between. CDR3 length: 13 residues. This CDR3 is CSTNRRSYNEQFF. The CDR3 nucleotides are TGCAGTACTAACAGGAGGTCCTACAATGAGCAGTTCTTC.

The CDR3 sequence is CASSVDGDSSYEQYF. DNA for the CDR3: TGTGCCAGCAGCGTCGACGGTGACAGTTCCTACGAGCAGTACTTC. The chain links TRBV9 to TRBJ2-7; possibly TRBD1 for D (5 bases). Trimming cost V 2 bases and J 1 base, with 13 bases left between them. The CDR3 loop spans 15 amino acids. Per germline, CDR1 SGDLS and CDR2 YYNGEE.

The CDR3 region is CASSLNPQGGSSMNTEAFF. DNA of the CDR3: TGCGCCAGCAGCTTGAACCCCCAGGGCGGGTCATCAATGAACACTGAAGCTTTCTTT. The chain combines TRBV5-1 with TRBJ1-1; a weak D match, TRBD1 (5 bases). Germline CDR1 reads SGHRS; CDR2 reads YFSETQ. V was cut by 1 base and J by 0 bases, with 22 bases left in between. This CDR3 is 19 amino acids long.

This chain joins TRBV20-1 and TRBJ2-7, with D uncertain. This CDR3 has 13 amino acids. Germline V gene lookup returns CDR1 DFQATT and CDR2 SNEGSKA (reference sequence). Deletions cut 1 base from V and 1 base from J, with 8 bases between. This CDR3 reads CSARGPLSYEQYF. CDR3 bases: TGCAGTGCTAGAGGGCCCCTGTCCTACGAGCAGTACTTC.

This clonotype was recorded a few times. The chain links TRBV10-3 to TRBJ2-7, with 8 bases aligning to TRBD1. Germline CDR1 and CDR2: ENHRY and SYGVKD. With V trimmed by 4 bases and J by 2 bases, 1 base remained unmatched. The length of the CDR3 is 13 residues. The CDR3 sequence: CAISGQGPYEQYF. CDR3 DNA sequence: TGTGCCATCAGTGGACAGGGGCCCTACGAGCAGTACTTC.